A selection of T cell receptor beta chains follows, all from one sample in a study of blood T cells in healthy people across ages. MiXCR, applied by TCRdb to the 5' RACE reads, yields one record per CDR3 protein. This table holds 1.5 million to 2 million distinct CDR3 sequences, roughly 52% found once. The specimen was blood. The receptors were gathered from a woman between 40 and 55 years old in good health. Both conserved end residues are part of each CDR3. Fields, in order: V gene, D gene, J gene, clone size, CDR3 protein, CDR3 DNA. A D gene is named only where the DNA matches it firmly. The size entry is marked missing in some rows and otherwise reads once, few, many or a size class.

TRBV20-1	TRBD1	TRBJ2-7	once	CSARRQGEYGQYF	TGCAGTGCTCGTAGACAGGGGGAATACGGGCAGTACTTC
TRBV4-2	TRBD2	TRBJ2-1	NA	CASSPHAGGRNNEQFF	TGTGCCAGCAGCCCCCATGCGGGAGGGCGGAACAATGAGCAGTTCTTC
TRBV18	NA	TRBJ2-7	NA	CASSPFVGKSPPYEQYF	TGTGCCAGCTCACCATTTGTGGGGAAGTCACCACCCTACGAGCAGTACTTC
TRBV6-2/TRBV6-3	NA	TRBJ2-7	once	CASSDTFDREQYF	TGTGCCAGCAGTGATACCTTCGACAGGGAGCAGTACTTC
TRBV5-1	TRBD2	TRBJ2-1	NA	CASSLTVAGKRSWNEQFF	TGCGCCAGCAGCTTGACAGTAGCGGGGAAAAGATCGTGGAATGAGCAGTTCTTC
TRBV20-1	NA	TRBJ2-4	NA	CSANPQGTAKNIQYF	TGCAGTGCGAATCCCCAAGGGACAGCCAAAAACATTCAGTACTTC
TRBV20-1	TRBD2	TRBJ2-4	NA	CSAGGGRELNIQYF	TGCAGCGCGGGCGGGGGAAGGGAGTTGAACATTCAGTACTTC
TRBV5-5	NA	TRBJ1-2	NA	CASSLNSPGQSGYTF	TGTGCCAGCAGCTTAAATAGCCCGGGACAATCGGGCTACACCTTC
TRBV5-1	TRBD1	TRBJ2-5	NA	CASSQSTGGEETQYF	TGCGCCAGCAGCCAATCTACAGGGGGCGAAGAGACCCAGTACTTC
TRBV6-5	TRBD2	TRBJ2-3	NA	CASSRLAEGTDTQYF	TGTGCCAGCAGTCGACTAGCGGAAGGCACAGATACGCAGTATTTT
TRBV11-2	NA	TRBJ1-2	NA	CASSNNPSYGYTF	TGTGCCAGCAGCAATAACCCGAGCTATGGCTACACCTTC
TRBV20-1	NA	TRBJ2-7	NA	CSASGGVRNEQYF	TGCAGTGCTAGTGGAGGGGTGCGCAACGAGCAGTACTTC
TRBV4-2	NA	TRBJ1-2	NA	CASSPATGASKPGGYTF	TGTGCCAGCAGCCCAGCGACGGGGGCCTCCAAGCCTGGTGGCTACACCTTC
TRBV7-2	NA	TRBJ2-1	few	CASSSWPLYNEQFF	TGTGCCAGCAGCTCCTGGCCCCTGTACAATGAGCAGTTCTTC
TRBV5-1	NA	TRBJ1-5	NA	CASSPDRPNQPQHF	TGCGCCAGCAGCCCCGACAGACCAAATCAGCCCCAGCATTTT
TRBV20-1	NA	TRBJ2-4	once	CSAGDLEEEQYF	TGCAGTGCTGGAGATCTGGAGGAGGAGCAGTACTTC
TRBV20-1	TRBD1	TRBJ1-5	NA	CSARVATGYNQPQHF	TGCAGTGCTAGAGTGGCGACAGGGTACAATCAGCCCCAGCATTTT
TRBV20-1	NA	TRBJ2-5	NA	CSATRQGWETQYF	TGCAGTGCTACGCGGCAGGGGTGGGAGACCCAGTACTTC
TRBV28	NA	TRBJ2-5	few	CASSLAPLPGQETQYF	TGTGCCAGCAGTTTAGCCCCACTGCCAGGCCAAGAGACCCAGTACTTC
TRBV4-3	NA	TRBJ2-2	NA	CASSQGPPGELFF	TGCGCCAGCAGCCAAGGACCACCCGGGGAGCTGTTTTTT
TRBV6-5	TRBD2	TRBJ2-1	NA	CASSYGLAGGTNEQFF	TGTGCCAGCAGTTACGGACTAGCGGGGGGCACCAATGAGCAGTTCTTC
TRBV7-2	NA	TRBJ2-5	NA	CASSLGGGSRGAQYF	TGTGCCAGCAGCTTAGGAGGGGGCAGCCGGGGGGCCCAGTACTTC
TRBV5-1	NA	TRBJ2-5	NA	CTSSARQKETQYF	TGCACCAGCAGCGCCCGACAGAAAGAGACCCAGTACTTC
TRBV29-1	TRBD1	TRBJ2-2	NA	CSVGQGMNTGELFF	TGCAGCGTCGGACAGGGCATGAACACCGGGGAGCTGTTTTTT
TRBV4-2	TRBD2	TRBJ2-5	few	CASSPRTSGGDQETQYF	TGTGCCAGCAGCCCCCGGACTAGCGGGGGGGACCAAGAGACCCAGTACTTC
TRBV24-1	TRBD2	TRBJ2-5	many	CATSEPAGGVETQYF	TGTGCCACCAGTGAACCCGCGGGAGGTGTGGAGACCCAGTACTTC
TRBV7-2	TRBD1	TRBJ2-7	few	CASSLARTGSNEQYF	TGTGCCAGCAGCTTAGCGAGGACAGGGAGTAACGAGCAGTACTTC
TRBV7-7	NA	TRBJ2-5	once	CASSFTIGVETQYF	TGTGCTAGCAGCTTTACGATAGGGGTAGAGACCCAGTACTTC
TRBV5-1	NA	TRBJ1-2	NA	CASSLVSENYGCTF	TGCGCCAGCAGCCTCGTGTCTGAAAACTATGGCTGCACCTTC
TRBV9	NA	TRBJ1-1	NA	CASSVVEGTGAFF	TGTGCCAGCAGCGTAGTGGAGGGAACAGGCGCTTTCTTT
TRBV5-5	NA	TRBJ2-7	few	CASSLMRGPYEQYF	TGTGCCAGCAGCTTGATGAGGGGCCCCTACGAGCAGTACTTC
TRBV5-4	TRBD1	TRBJ1-2	few	CASSFQGASGYTF	TGTGCCAGCAGCTTCCAGGGGGCGAGTGGCTACACCTTC
TRBV6-5	TRBD1	TRBJ1-2	NA	CASSRDRRANYGYTF	TGTGCCAGCAGCCGGGACAGGAGAGCTAACTATGGCTACACCTTC
TRBV19	TRBD2	TRBJ2-5	few	CASSIDWGGTTREQYF	TGTGCCAGTAGTATCGACTGGGGGGGGACGACGAGAGAGCAGTACTTC
TRBV4-3	NA	TRBJ2-3	NA	CASSQELARDTDTQYF	TGCGCCAGCAGCCAAGAGCTAGCAAGGGACACAGATACGCAGTATTTT
TRBV5-1	NA	TRBJ1-5	few	CASSLDMGQPQHF	TGCGCCAGCAGCTTGGATATGGGTCAGCCCCAGCATTTT
TRBV5-6	TRBD1	TRBJ1-4	NA	CASSSGQGMWKLFF	TGTGCCAGCAGCAGCGGACAGGGAATGTGGAAACTGTTTTTT
TRBV20-1	TRBD2	TRBJ2-5	NA	CSANGGLAGSGEQYF	TGCAGTGCTAACGGGGGTCTAGCGGGGTCCGGTGAGCAGTACTTC
TRBV9	NA	TRBJ1-2	once	CASSVVGVTMGYGYTF	TGTGCCAGCAGCGTAGTCGGGGTCACCATGGGCTATGGCTACACCTTC
TRBV28	NA	TRBJ1-2	NA	CASSLDVGGALGGYTF	TGTGCCAGCAGTTTAGATGTTGGGGGGGCCTTAGGGGGCTACACCTTC
TRBV7-3	TRBD2	TRBJ2-3	NA	CASTSTIAGARTGDTQYF	TGTGCCAGCACCTCGACGATAGCGGGGGCGCGCACTGGGGATACGCAGTATTTT
TRBV20-1	TRBD1	TRBJ2-1	NA	CSAVPGQFNNEQFF	TGCAGTGCTGTCCCGGGACAGTTTAACAATGAGCAGTTCTTC
TRBV28	NA	TRBJ2-1	NA	CASSPRDTSYNEQFF	TGTGCCAGCAGTCCCCGGGACACAAGTTACAATGAGCAGTTCTTC
TRBV2	NA	TRBJ2-3	NA	CASSEEVTSRTDTQYF	TGTGCCAGCAGTGAAGAGGTGACAAGCCGCACAGATACGCAGTATTTT
TRBV11-2	NA	TRBJ2-2	once	CASRIGRATGELFF	TGTGCCAGCAGGATCGGACGGGCGACCGGGGAGCTGTTTTTT
TRBV4-3	TRBD1	TRBJ1-2	many	CASSQETGGYGYTF	TGCGCCAGCAGCCAAGAAACAGGGGGGTATGGCTACACCTTC
TRBV20-1	NA	TRBJ1-1	NA	CSAPRTGRRTSAEAFF	TGCAGTGCTCCCAGAACAGGGAGAAGAACCTCGGCTGAAGCTTTCTTT
TRBV7-2	NA	TRBJ2-1	NA	CASSLYLWDNEQFF	TGTGCCAGCAGCTTGTACCTTTGGGACAATGAGCAGTTCTTC
TRBV7-7	NA	TRBJ1-1	NA	CASSSGKGTEAFF	TGTGCTAGCAGCTCCGGCAAGGGCACTGAGGCTTTCTTT
TRBV5-1	NA	TRBJ2-2	NA	CASSLIWGNTGELFF	TGCGCCAGCAGCTTGATCTGGGGGAACACCGGGGAGCTGTTTTTT
TRBV12-3/TRBV12-4	TRBD1	TRBJ1-4	NA	CASSPGTGREKLFF	TGTGCCAGCAGTCCGGGGACAGGGCGGGAAAAACTGTTTTTT
TRBV20-1	NA	TRBJ2-5	NA	CSGLGVGQETQYF	TGCAGTGGCCTTGGGGTAGGGCAAGAGACCCAGTACTTC
TRBV20-1	TRBD2	TRBJ2-3	NA	CSARVLAGGARTDTQYF	TGCAGTGCTAGAGTACTAGCGGGGGGGGCGAGAACAGATACGCAGTATTTT
TRBV28	NA	TRBJ1-1	NA	CASPNTEAFF	TGTGCCAGCCCGAACACTGAAGCTTTCTTT
TRBV29-1	NA	TRBJ2-1	NA	CSVDKGRTYNEQFF	TGCAGCGTTGACAAGGGTCGAACCTACAATGAGCAGTTCTTC